Following are 28 T cell receptor beta chains from one sample sequenced in a study of identical twins. TCRdb redid the calling of the 5' RACE reads with MiXCR, one entry per CDR3 protein. The sample has hundreds of thousands of distinct CDR3 sequences; less than 10% are singletons. The same data also went into a second study, on yellow fever vaccine responses in identical twins.

Input material: PBMCs. These receptors all come from a young woman in good health.

In this sample, this clonotype turned up many times. The rearrangement uses TRBV10-1 and TRBJ2-5; D is unresolved. V shed 4 bases and J shed 1 base, with 7 bases lying between them. Looked up from germline, CDR1 is WNHNN and CDR2 is SYGVQD (reference sequence). CDR3 length equals 13 residues. CDR3: CASSGNIQETQYF. Here the CDR3 DNA reads TGCGCCAGCAGTGGAAATATCCAAGAGACCCAGTACTTC.

Ten or more counts support this clonotype. The chain recombines TRBV10-3 with TRBJ2-1, with 10 bases that match TRBD2. The germline gives CDR1 ENHRY, CDR2 SYGVKD. This CDR3 has 16 residues. The ends lost 4 bases at V and 6 bases at J; junction bases unmatched: 9. CDR3 sequence (DNA): TGTGCCATCAGTGCATCCCTAGCGGGAGCGCCCAATGAGCAGTTCTTC. Protein sequence: CAISASLAGAPNEQFF.

This clonotype was observed a handful of times. The chain has TRBV25-1 and TRBJ2-1; TRBD2 matches at 14 bases. This CDR3 is built from 22 residues. Germline assignment: CDR1 MGHDK and CDR2 SYGVNS. V gave up 6 bases and J gave up 8 bases; unmatched junction bases: 27. The CDR3 DNA reads as TGTGCCAGCAGCCTAATCCGGAGTTTTTATCCGGAGGGGACTAGCGGGGGCGATGAGCAGTTCTTC. This translates into CASSLIRSFYPEGTSGGDEQFF. The full variable domain, in which reference TRBV25-1 and TRBJ2-1 provide the parts outside the CDR3, is EADIYQTPRYLVIGTGKKITLECSQTMGHDKMYWYQQDPGMELHLIHYSYGVNSTEKGDLSSESTVSRIRTEHFPLTLESARPSHTSQYLCASSLIRSFYPEGTSGGDEQFFGPGTRLTVL.

This clonotype was seen only a few times. V usage is TRBV3-1 and J usage is TRBJ2-1; the match to TRBD2 covers 8 bases. CDR1 is LGHDT and CDR2 is YNNKEL in the germline V gene (reference sequence). V trimming: 0 bases; J trimming: 2 bases; junction bases outside the gene matches: 3. This CDR3 is 16 amino acids long. CDR3: CASSQEAGATYNEQFF. The DNA for the CDR3 is TGTGCCAGCAGCCAAGAAGCGGGGGCGACCTACAATGAGCAGTTCTTC.

The chain uses TRBV6-2 or TRBV6-3 and TRBJ1-2; 7 nucleotides line up with TRBD1. Losses at the gene ends were 5 bases for V and 4 bases for J; bases not matched to a gene: 7. The CDR3 length is 14 residues. Germline V gives CDR1 MNHEY, CDR2 SVGEGT. CDR3 region: CASSPWDSPYGYTF. Written as DNA, the CDR3 is TGTGCCAGCAGTCCGTGGGACAGTCCCTATGGCTACACCTTC.

The sample holds a few counts of this clonotype. The gene calls are TRBV5-1 and TRBJ2-5, with 8 nucleotides matching TRBD1. Germline loops: CDR1 SGHRS, CDR2 YFSETQ. V shed 3 bases and J 2 bases; nucleotides not matched to a gene: 6. CDR3 length: 15 residues. The CDR3 DNA sequence: TGCGCCAGCAGCTCCTGGACAGGGAAACAAGAGACCCAGTACTTC. The encoded protein is CASSSWTGKQETQYF.

V gene TRBV3-1 combines with J gene TRBJ2-1; TRBD2 matches 12 bases. CDR3 length equals 16 residues. Unmatched junction bases numbered 7, after V lost 2 bases and J lost 8 bases. The germline V gene has CDR1 LGHDT and CDR2 YNNKEL (reference sequence). The CDR3 DNA follows: TGTGCCAGCAGCCAAAGACTAGCGGGAGTTCTAGATGAGCAGTTCTTC. Protein sequence: CASSQRLAGVLDEQFF.

The gene calls are TRBV7-2 and TRBJ2-6, with 7 nucleotides matching TRBD1. V lost 4 bases to trimming and J lost 4 bases; unmatched junction nucleotides: 10. The CDR3 is 17 amino acids. Germline lookup yields CDR1 SGHTA and CDR2 FQGNSA. CDR3 sequence reads: CASSSRQGLVGANVLTF. As DNA, the CDR3 is TGTGCCAGCAGCTCCCGACAGGGTCTGGTAGGGGCCAACGTCCTGACTTTC.

The table lists this clonotype with a few counts. V is TRBV5-8 and J is TRBJ1-5; maybe TRBD1 (6 bases). Trimming removed 0 bases at V and 5 bases at J, with 15 bases between. CDR1 is SGHTS, CDR2 YDEGEE, per germline. This CDR3 contains 16 residues. The CDR3 region has the DNA TGTGCCAGCAGCTTGGCCCTCAGGGGCGAGGATCAGCCCCAGCATTTT. This encodes CASSLALRGEDQPQHF.

A few counts support this clonotype. V gene TRBV20-1 combines with J gene TRBJ1-4, with no clear D. Between the trimmed V and J ends, which lost 2 bases and 7 bases, there was a span of 5 bases. Germline V gives CDR1 DFQATT, CDR2 SNEGSKA (reference sequence). The CDR3 runs to 11 residues. The DNA for the CDR3 is TGCAGTGCTAGACTTAGTGAAAAACTGTTTTTT. The encoded protein is CSARLSEKLFF.

The sample holds a few counts of this clonotype. V gene TRBV28 combines with J gene TRBJ1-2; D call uncertain. Germline V gives CDR1 MDHEN, CDR2 SYDVKM. There are 15 residues in the CDR3. V gave up 3 bases and J gave up 5 bases, with 16 bases separating them. CDR3 sequence (DNA): TGTGCCAGCAGTTTCTCGGGCTACCGGGTATATGGCTACACCTTC. It specifies CASSFSGYRVYGYTF.

In this sample, this clonotype turned up a few times. The rearrangement uses TRBV4-2 and TRBJ2-2, with D unresolved. This CDR3 comprises 15 residues. Germline CDR1 and CDR2: LGHNA and YNFKEQ. Trimming stripped 0 bases from V and 6 bases from J, with 11 bases between. The CDR3 nucleotides are TGTGCCAGCAGCCAAGATCTTCCAGATCCCGGGGAGCTGTTTTTT. Its translation: CASSQDLPDPGELFF.

Only a few counts were recorded for this clonotype. V is TRBV7-3 and J is TRBJ2-2, with D maybe TRBD2 (5 bases). The germline gives CDR1 SGHTA, CDR2 FQGTGA. This CDR3 region has 14 residues. Trimming stripped 6 bases from V and 7 bases from J, with 15 bases between. CDR3 sequence (DNA): TGTGCCAGCAGACCCACAGCGGCGGGCGGGGAGCTGTTTTTT. Translating gives CASRPTAAGGELFF.

This clonotype came up many times. The rearrangement joins TRBV29-1 to TRBJ2-1; the D gene is possibly TRBD1 (6 bases). V gave up 6 bases and J gave up 7 bases, with 10 bases separating them. This CDR3 is 11 amino acids long. The germline gives CDR1 SQVTM, CDR2 ANQGSEA. CDR3 nucleotide sequence: TGCAGCGTCCTTAGGGGGAATGAGCAGTTCTTC. Translating gives CSVLRGNEQFF.

The chain has TRBV5-6 and TRBJ2-6, with D perhaps TRBD1 (5 bases). In germline, CDR1 is SGHDT, CDR2 YYEEEE. The length of the CDR3 is 16 residues. The V end was cut by 2 bases, the J end by 3 bases, with 12 bases between. CDR3 sequence (DNA): TGTGCCAGCAGCTTCATGGGGCCTCGTGGGGCCAACGTCCTGACTTTC. This translates into CASSFMGPRGANVLTF.

J is TRBJ1-2 and V is TRBV5-1, with a possible D match to TRBD1 (6 bases). With 5 bases removed from V and 14 bases from J, the gap between germline ends came to 22 bases. CDR1 is SGHRS and CDR2 is YFSETQ in the germline V gene. CDR3 length equals 13 residues. The CDR3 protein is CASREWTELFATF. The DNA for the CDR3 is TGCGCCAGCAGGGAGTGGACAGAGCTCTTCGCTACCTTC.

CDR3 DNA: TGTGCCAGCACCACCGGACTAGCAGCCAAGAACAATGAGCAGTTCTTC. Its protein product is CASTTGLAAKNNEQFF. The V call is TRBV2, the J call TRBJ2-1; 8 nucleotides match TRBD2. Germline loops: CDR1 SNHLY, CDR2 FYNNEI. J was trimmed by 5 bases and V by 7 bases; bases with no gene match: 13. The CDR3 is made up of 16 amino acids.

The CDR3 protein is CASRQGQGIGELFF. CDR3 sequence (DNA): TGTGCCAGCAGGCAAGGACAGGGTATCGGGGAGCTGTTTTTT. J is TRBJ2-2 and V is TRBV12-3 or TRBV12-4; the match to TRBD1 covers 8 bases. V shed 6 bases, J shed 7 bases, and the junction held 7 bases outside the gene matches. The CDR3 spans 14 residues.

This clonotype was observed a few times. The chain joins TRBV3-1 to TRBJ2-1, with TRBD2 identical over 9 bases. Germline-derived CDR1 and CDR2 are LGHDT and YNNKEL (reference sequence). This CDR3 comprises 15 residues. The trim removed 2 bases at V and 4 bases at J, leaving 3 bases unmatched. As DNA, the CDR3 is TGTGCCAGCAGCCAACGACTAGCGGCTTACAATGAGCAGTTCTTC. As protein: CASSQRLAAYNEQFF.

This clonotype was picked up many times. The V gene is TRBV12-3 or TRBV12-4, the J gene TRBJ2-5; 8 bases align to TRBD1. With 3 bases clipped from V and 5 bases from J, the junction kept 5 bases outside the gene matches. The CDR3 totals 14 residues. The CDR3 spells CASSFAGGGETQYF. CDR3 sequence (DNA): TGTGCCAGCAGTTTTGCAGGGGGCGGGGAGACCCAGTACTTC.

Many counts were recorded for this clonotype. The chain employs TRBV4-3 and TRBJ2-7; TRBD1 matches at 7 bases. V was clipped by 0 bases and J by 2 bases; unmatched bases: 4. The CDR3 totals 15 residues. Germline CDR1 and CDR2: LGHNA and YSLEER. CDR3 in DNA: TGCGCCAGCAGCCAAGACACAGGGGTGGCCTACGAGCAGTACTTC. Translating gives CASSQDTGVAYEQYF.

The chain has TRBV20-1 and TRBJ1-1; D not certain. V was pared by 6 bases and J by 5 bases, with 13 bases between. There are 12 residues in the CDR3. Germline loops: CDR1 DFQATT, CDR2 SNEGSKA (reference sequence). The CDR3 coding sequence is TGCAGTGCACAAACCGGGTTGACTGAAGCTTTCTTT. Translating it yields CSAQTGLTEAFF.

This clonotype was seen only a few times. The J gene is TRBJ2-7, the V gene TRBV11-2; TRBD2 matches 9 bases. This CDR3 region has 16 residues. Trimming cost V 0 bases and J 5 bases; bases outside gene matches: 8. Germline V gene data show CDR1 as SGHAT and CDR2 as FQNNGV. CDR3 in DNA: TGTGCCAGCAGCTTAGATGGGGTAGCGGGAGTTGACGAGCAGTACTTC. Translating it yields CASSLDGVAGVDEQYF.

The gene calls are TRBV29-1 and TRBJ2-5, with 8 nucleotides matching TRBD2. In germline, CDR1 is SQVTM, CDR2 ANQGSEA. V was pared by 7 bases and J by 4 bases, with 5 bases of the junction left unmatched. This CDR3 has 12 residues. The CDR3 region is CSGGGIGETQYF. For the CDR3, the DNA is TGCAGCGGCGGGGGGATTGGAGAGACCCAGTACTTC.

The rearrangement joins TRBV5-1 to TRBJ2-7; 12 bases align to TRBD1. The germline gives CDR1 SGHRS, CDR2 YFSETQ. The V and J ends lost 2 bases and 8 bases, in that order; junction bases with no gene match: 5. The CDR3 extends over 14 amino acids. CDR3 sequence (DNA): TGCGCCAGCAGCTTAACCGGGACAGGGGGCAAGCAGTACTTC. Residues: CASSLTGTGGKQYF.

There are many counts of this clonotype. The chain couples TRBV29-1 to TRBJ2-3; no firm D call. V was clipped by 4 bases and J by 3 bases, with 2 bases between them. CDR1 and CDR2 (germline): SQVTM, ANQGSEA. This CDR3 has 10 residues. The CDR3 DNA sequence: TGCAGCGTTGTGACAGATACGCAGTATTTT. It translates to CSVVTDTQYF.

This chain connects TRBV19 to TRBJ2-2; D call uncertain. Trimming removed 7 bases from V and 4 bases from J, with 7 bases in between. The germline V gene has CDR1 LNHDA and CDR2 SQIVND (reference sequence). CDR3 size: 12 residues. The CDR3 loop reads CASTVVTGELFF. CDR3 DNA sequence: TGTGCCAGTACTGTAGTCACCGGGGAGCTGTTTTTT.

In this sample, this clonotype turned up many times. The chain has TRBV12-3 or TRBV12-4 and TRBJ1-5; the D gene is possibly TRBD1 (5 bases). V lost 6 bases to trimming and J lost 2 bases, with 11 bases between them. The CDR3 totals 14 residues. Written as DNA, the CDR3 is TGTGCCAGCAGCACCCAGGGAGGCAATCAGCCCCAGCATTTT. Residues: CASSTQGGNQPQHF.